Below are 27 T cell receptor beta chains sequenced from a single sample in a study of T-cell memory formation after mild COVID-19. TCRdb used MiXCR to reprocess the 5' RACE reads, holding one entry per CDR3 protein. Of 80,000 to 90,000 distinct CDR3 sequences in the sample, roughly 23% were seen once. Sequences were obtained from PBMCs or a T cell subset sorted from them (not recorded which). The receptor source for this set is a young man who had mild COVID-19 (a few samples of this study predate the infection). Cell type and time point are not known.

There are a few counts of this clonotype. This chain links TRBV12-3 or TRBV12-4 with TRBJ1-2, with 10 bases fitting TRBD1. This CDR3 region has 15 residues. The ends lost 7 bases at V and 6 bases at J; junction bases unmatched: 11. CDR3 nucleotides: TGTGCCAGCACAGGGTCCGGACAGGGGGAGGATGGCTACACCTTC. Translating it yields CASTGSGQGEDGYTF.

This rearrangement joins TRBV6-5 to TRBJ1-2; D uncertain. The V gene lost 5 bases and the J gene lost 5 bases, with 9 bases spanning the gap. The CDR3 runs 12 residues. Per germline, CDR1 MNHEY and CDR2 SVGAGI. CDR3 protein: CASSPVVYGYTF. The CDR3 coding sequence is TGTGCCAGCAGTCCCGTGGTTTATGGCTACACCTTC.

The chain is built from TRBV11-2 and TRBJ1-1; unclear D gene. Germline CDR1 is SGHAT and CDR2 is FQNNGV. This CDR3 has 12 amino acids. V was pared by 5 bases and J by 5 bases, with 9 bases between. CDR3 in amino acids: CASSRSRTEAFF. The CDR3 DNA follows: TGTGCCAGCAGCCGATCTAGAACTGAAGCTTTCTTT.

This clonotype was found a few times. J is TRBJ1-5 and V is TRBV5-5; tentative D call: TRBD1 (5 bases). Per the germline V gene, CDR1 is SGHKS and CDR2 is YYEKEE (reference sequence). The CDR3 contains 13 residues. Between the trimmed V and J ends, which lost 0 bases and 7 bases, there was a span of 8 bases. The CDR3 sequence is CASSLAGFQPQHF. CDR3 DNA sequence: TGTGCCAGCAGCTTGGCAGGGTTCCAGCCCCAGCATTTT.

This clonotype has a handful of counts. The J gene is TRBJ2-2, the V gene TRBV9, with no clear D. This CDR3 comprises 13 residues. Looked up from germline, CDR1 is SGDLS and CDR2 is YYNGEE. The V and J ends lost 5 bases and 1 base respectively, with 6 bases between them. CDR3 sequence reads: CASSPENTGELFF. Written as DNA, the CDR3 is TGTGCCAGCAGTCCGGAGAACACCGGGGAGCTGTTTTTT. The entire variable domain, with the rest obtained from reference TRBV9 and TRBJ2-2, is as follows: DSGVTQTPKHLITATGQRVTLRCSPRSGDLSVYWYQQSLDQGLQFLIQYYNGEERAKGNILERFSAQQFPDLHSELNLSSLELGDSALYFCASSPENTGELFFGEGSRLTVL.

This clonotype was detected only a few times. The chain joins TRBV7-6 to TRBJ1-5; D not resolved. CDR3 length: 13 amino acids. The V end was cut by 2 bases, the J end by 5 bases, with 7 bases between. In germline, CDR1 is SGHVS, CDR2 FNYEAQ. CDR3 sequence reads: CASSLRVYQPQHF. In DNA form, the CDR3 reads TGTGCCAGCAGCTTAAGGGTTTATCAGCCCCAGCATTTT.

V and J are TRBV14 and TRBJ2-1; the match to TRBD2 covers 9 bases. Germline assignment: CDR1 SGHDN and CDR2 FVKESK. Unmatched junction bases numbered 6, after V lost 3 bases and J lost 0 bases. This CDR3 is 17 amino acids long. The CDR3 is CASSHQSGLASYNEQFF. Here the CDR3 DNA reads TGTGCCAGCAGCCACCAATCGGGACTAGCCTCCTACAATGAGCAGTTCTTC.

This chain links TRBV4-1 with TRBJ2-5; maybe TRBD2 (5 bases). Germline CDR1 MGHRA, CDR2 YSYEKL. V shed 0 bases and J shed 6 bases, with 14 bases lying between them. The CDR3 sequence is 15 residues long. The CDR3 loop is CASSQESWGDKTQYF. DNA of the CDR3: TGCGCCAGCAGCCAAGAAAGTTGGGGAGACAAGACCCAGTACTTC.

This chain joins TRBV12-3 or TRBV12-4 and TRBJ1-1; a possible D gene is TRBD1 (5 bases). The CDR3 is 12 amino acids. With 7 bases removed from V and 7 bases from J, the gap between germline ends came to 13 bases. The CDR3 nucleotides read TGTGCCAGCACCGGCTTTGGGGGTGAAGCTTTCTTT. This translates into CASTGFGGEAFF.

CDR3 nucleotide sequence: TGTGCCAGCAGCCCCACCTCGGGCCAGGGCGTAACCGGGGAGCTGTTTTTT. This translates into CASSPTSGQGVTGELFF. V and J are TRBV9 and TRBJ2-2, with D tentatively TRBD1 (5 bases). This CDR3 is built from 17 residues. Germline CDR1 and CDR2: SGDLS and YYNGEE. Between the trimmed V and J ends, which lost 4 bases and 5 bases, there was a span of 21 bases.

The chain joins TRBV5-1 to TRBJ1-6; D is uncertain. Per germline, CDR1 SGHRS and CDR2 YFSETQ. The CDR3 runs to 15 residues. Trimming took 0 bases from V and 13 from J, leaving 17 bases between them. The CDR3 sequence: CASSLGEAASGPLHF. In DNA form, the CDR3 reads TGCGCCAGCAGCTTGGGGGAGGCGGCGAGCGGCCCCCTCCACTTT.

The rearrangement links TRBV28 to TRBJ2-3; 11 bases align to TRBD2. J lost 0 bases, V lost 0 bases, and 5 bases had no gene match. The germline gives CDR1 MDHEN, CDR2 SYDVKM. This CDR3 is 18 amino acids long. The CDR3 loop is CASSLWLAGGTSTDTQYF. DNA for the CDR3: TGTGCCAGCAGTTTATGGCTAGCGGGGGGCACTAGCACAGATACGCAGTATTTT.

In its sample, this clonotype was seen many times. The chain links TRBV6-2 or TRBV6-3 to TRBJ2-2; D might be TRBD2 (6 bases). V dropped 6 bases and J dropped 4 bases, with 15 bases sitting between them. Germline V CDR1 and CDR2: MNHEY, SVGEGT. The CDR3 has 15 amino acids. CDR3 sequence (DNA): TGTGCCAGCAGAGAGGGTAGGGAGGCCACCGGGGAGCTGTTTTTT. Translating gives CASREGREATGELFF.

This clonotype was seen only a few times. The gene calls are TRBV27 and TRBJ2-7; D uncertain. CDR1 is MNHEY and CDR2 is SMNVEV in the germline V gene (reference sequence). This CDR3 has 13 amino acids. V was shortened by 5 bases and J by 2 bases, with 10 bases between the two germline ends. In DNA form, the CDR3 reads TGTGCCAGCAGTCCGGATTACCCCTACGAGCAGTACTTC. Amino acids: CASSPDYPYEQYF.

CDR3 sequence reads: CASSPTGPSYEQYF. The CDR3 DNA sequence: TGTGCCAGCAGCCCGACAGGTCCCTCCTACGAGCAGTACTTC. The rearrangement uses TRBV7-9 and TRBJ2-7, with TRBD1 as a possible D gene (6 bases). The CDR3 covers 14 residues. The germline V gene encodes CDR1 SEHNR and CDR2 FQNEAQ (reference sequence). V shed 5 bases and J shed 0 bases, with 11 bases lying between them.

The chain recombines TRBV7-2 with TRBJ1-1, with TRBD1 as a possible D gene (5 bases). CDR3 size: 15 residues. Trimming stripped 1 base from V and 2 bases from J, with 11 bases between. Germline CDR1 and CDR2: SGHTA and FQGNSA. Here the CDR3 reads CASSLGVGGNTEAFF. In nucleotides, the CDR3 is TGTGCCAGCAGCTTAGGGGTTGGGGGTAACACTGAAGCTTTCTTT.

The rearrangement links TRBV24-1 to TRBJ1-1; the D is unclear. The CDR3 runs to 13 residues. The germline V gene has CDR1 KGHDR and CDR2 SFDVKD. V was shortened by 5 bases and J by 1 base, with 7 bases between the two germline ends. DNA of the CDR3: TGTGCCACCAGTGTCGGGAGGAACACTGAAGCTTTCTTT. This translates into CATSVGRNTEAFF.

This clonotype was found a few times. The J gene is TRBJ1-6, the V gene TRBV7-3; D not certain. CDR3 length: 13 amino acids. Germline V gives CDR1 SGHTA, CDR2 FQGTGA. V was trimmed by 4 bases and J by 10 bases, leaving 11 bases between them. For the CDR3, the DNA is TGTGCCAGCAGCTCATGGGCGGGCTCACCCCTCCACTTT. It translates to CASSSWAGSPLHF.

This chain connects TRBV12-3 or TRBV12-4 to TRBJ2-7, with D perhaps matching TRBD2 (7 bases). The CDR3 extends over 14 amino acids. V was clipped by 8 bases and J by 7 bases, with 21 bases between them. The CDR3 DNA reads as TGTGCCAGCGGGGAGGGACATAGCTCGGGGGAGCAGTACTTC. Its translation is CASGEGHSSGEQYF.

The chain joins TRBV12-3 or TRBV12-4 to TRBJ2-1; D unresolved. The CDR3 has 12 amino acids. V lost 5 bases and J lost 8, with 10 bases in between. The CDR3 region is CASSNAWDEQFF. As DNA, the CDR3 is TGTGCCAGCAGTAATGCGTGGGATGAGCAGTTCTTC.

This clonotype showed up just a few times. This sequence joins TRBV7-6 and TRBJ2-1; D ambiguous. Germline assignment: CDR1 SGHVS and CDR2 FNYEAQ. V dropped 0 bases and J dropped 8 bases, with 20 bases sitting between them. This CDR3 contains 17 residues. This chain's CDR3 is CASSLAGPAGRGDEQFF. The CDR3 coding sequence is TGTGCCAGCAGCTTAGCAGGGCCCGCAGGTCGAGGCGATGAGCAGTTCTTC.

The chain carries TRBV9 and TRBJ2-5, with D perhaps being TRBD1 or TRBD2 (5 bases each). The CDR3 covers 12 residues. V was clipped by 1 base and J by 7 bases, with 8 bases between them. Germline V CDR1 and CDR2: SGDLS, YYNGEE. This chain's CDR3 is CASSVTGGTQYF. CDR3 coding DNA: TGTGCCAGCAGCGTAACAGGAGGGACCCAGTACTTC.

The gene calls are TRBV6-6 and TRBJ1-5; perhaps TRBD1 as D (6 bases). The CDR3 runs to 15 residues. CDR1 is MNHNY and CDR2 is SVGAGI in the germline V gene (reference sequence). V gave up 5 bases and J gave up 3 bases, with 14 bases separating them. CDR3 coding DNA: TGTGCCAGCAGTCGACCACAGGGTCACAATCAGCCCCAGCATTTT. The encoded protein is CASSRPQGHNQPQHF.

The chain uses TRBV4-3 and TRBJ1-1; no reliable D call. The ends were cut back, 0 bases at V and 0 bases at J, with 11 bases in the middle. This CDR3 has 16 residues. CDR1 LGHNA and CDR2 YSLEER come from the germline V gene. The CDR3 coding sequence is TGCGCCAGCAGCCAAGATCCGACCGAACTGAACACTGAAGCTTTCTTT. Amino acid sequence: CASSQDPTELNTEAFF.

The chain recombines TRBV4-2 with TRBJ2-2; 13 bases agree with TRBD2. V trimming: 2 bases; J trimming: 6 bases; junction bases outside the gene matches: 0. Germline V gene data show CDR1 as LGHNA and CDR2 as YNFKEQ. The CDR3 totals 15 residues. The CDR3 DNA sequence: TGTGCCAGCAGCCAAACTAGCGGGGGGGCCGGGGAGCTGTTTTTT. Protein sequence: CASSQTSGGAGELFF.

The V call is TRBV9, the J call TRBJ1-2; 11 bases align to TRBD1. Germline CDR1 SGDLS, CDR2 YYNGEE. After removal of 0 bases from V and 4 bases from J, the junction contained 5 bases not matched to a gene. The length of the CDR3 is 16 residues. The CDR3 sequence is CASSVGGQGATYGYTF. As DNA, the CDR3 is TGTGCCAGCAGCGTAGGTGGACAGGGGGCTACCTATGGCTACACCTTC.

This clonotype occurred a few times. J is TRBJ2-1 and V is TRBV7-7, with D unresolved. Germline V lookup: CDR1 SSHAT, CDR2 FNYEAQ (reference sequence). CDR3 size: 15 residues. In nucleotides, the CDR3 is TGTGCTAGCTCCGCGAGTATGGTCTCCTACAATGAGCAGTTCTTC. Translation gives CASSASMVSYNEQFF.